The table lists the clone carrying this T cell receptor beta chain with many counts. The antigen remains undetermined. Germline values: CDR1 MNHEY, CDR2 SVGEGT. This CDR3 is built from 14 residues. Trimming removed 8 bases at V and 2 bases at J, with 14 bases between. The data originate from a study of CD8 T cells in ankylosing spondylitis. Points from the study as a whole: The study looked at matched synovial fluid samples from ankylosing spondylitis patients. Disease-linked clones were reported to be significantly enriched there.

MiXCR, run by TCRdb on the 5' RACE reads, gives a single entry per CDR3 protein. Of 150,000 to 200,000 distinct CDR3 sequences in the sample, 13% were seen once. The receptor was derived from a female donor with ankylosing spondylitis or in good health (not recorded which). This chain joins TRBV6-2 or TRBV6-3 and TRBJ2-3; unclear D gene. The sequenced material came from blood, either unsorted or a sorted T cell fraction (not recorded which). For the CDR3, the DNA is TGTGCCAGCTCCAGGTGGGCAGTCACAGATACGCAGTATTTT. It encodes CASSRWAVTDTQYF.